This T cell receptor beta chain was sequenced for a study of vaccination effects on CD4 cells after COVID-19. Study-wide context: Following the second dose by a median of 72 days, the post-vaccine samples were obtained. General study findings and limits: Late after vaccination, infection- and vaccine-induced clones showed marked clonal contraction.

Trimming removed 3 bases at V and 7 bases at J, with 10 bases between. Germline assignment: CDR1 MDHEN and CDR2 SYDVKM. The CDR3 has 14 amino acids. Concerning this clone itself: The antigen remains unidentified.

Ahead of sequencing, the ViraFEST assay grew antigen-specific CD4+ T cells using viral peptide pools. The culture ran for approximately nine days before CD4+ T cells were isolated. Two-dose BNT162b2 or mRNA-1273 vaccination was given to participants. Nucleocapsid antibody tests were negative, and the vaccine recipients had no prior SARS-CoV-2 infection. Half-medium exchanges with IL-2 medium took place on days 3 and 7. Repertoires were generated with immunoSEQ multiplex PCR, while TCRdb's copy carries only in-frame clones and drops some. The sample shows roughly 71,000 clones, roughly four fifths of them seen only once.

Specimen: CD4+ T cells from PBMCs cultured with HCoV-229E spike peptides, collected after COVID-19 vaccination. The gene calls are TRBV28 and TRBJ1-6; D gene unclear. This clonotype was sampled from a human donor who received a COVID-19 vaccine. DNA for the CDR3: TGTGCCAGCAGTTTTCGCGCAGCCAATTCACCCCTCCACTTT. The encoded protein is CASSFRAANSPLHF.